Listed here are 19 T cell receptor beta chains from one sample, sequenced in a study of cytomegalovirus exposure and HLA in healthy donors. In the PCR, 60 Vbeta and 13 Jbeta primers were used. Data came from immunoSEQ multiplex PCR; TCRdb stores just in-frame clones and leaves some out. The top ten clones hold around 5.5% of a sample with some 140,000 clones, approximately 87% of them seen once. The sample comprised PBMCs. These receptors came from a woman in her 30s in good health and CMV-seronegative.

The CDR3 DNA reads as TGTGCCAGCAGCTACGGGGTTGCAGCTTTCTTT. This encodes CASSYGVAAFF. This sequence joins TRBV5-5 and TRBJ1-1, with D uncertain. This CDR3 region has 11 residues. Germline CDR1 and CDR2: SGHKS and YYEKEE (reference sequence). Trimming stripped 3 bases from V and 10 bases from J, with 10 bases between.

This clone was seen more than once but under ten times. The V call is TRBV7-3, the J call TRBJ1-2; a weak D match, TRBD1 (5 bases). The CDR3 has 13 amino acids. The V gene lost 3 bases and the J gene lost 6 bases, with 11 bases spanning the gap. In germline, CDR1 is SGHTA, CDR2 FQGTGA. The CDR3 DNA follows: TGTGCCAGCAGCTTTGGTCCAGGGAATGGCTACACCTTC. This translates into CASSFGPGNGYTF.

CDR3 nucleotide sequence: TGCAGGGGGGTCCTGACTAGCGCCCACCAAGAGACCCAGTACTTC. This sequence encodes CRGVLTSAHQETQYF. The rearrangement links TRBV29-1 to TRBJ2-5, with 8 bases identical to TRBD2. Per the germline V gene, CDR1 is SQVTM and CDR2 is ANQGSEA. This CDR3 is 15 amino acids long. Using reference TRBV29-1 and TRBJ2-5 for the parts outside the CDR3, the full variable domain is SAVISQKPSRDICQRGTSLTIQCQVDSQVTMMFWYRQQPGQSLTLIATANQGSEATYESGFVIDKFPISRPNLTFSTLTVSNMSPEDSSIYLCRGVLTSAHQETQYFGPGTRLLVL.

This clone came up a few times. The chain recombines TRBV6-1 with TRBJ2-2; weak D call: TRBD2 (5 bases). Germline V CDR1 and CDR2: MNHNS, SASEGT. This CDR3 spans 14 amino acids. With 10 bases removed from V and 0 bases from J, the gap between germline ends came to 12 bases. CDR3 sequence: CAIRTPANTGELFF. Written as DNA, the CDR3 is TGTGCCATTCGGACTCCCGCGAACACCGGGGAGCTGTTTTTT.

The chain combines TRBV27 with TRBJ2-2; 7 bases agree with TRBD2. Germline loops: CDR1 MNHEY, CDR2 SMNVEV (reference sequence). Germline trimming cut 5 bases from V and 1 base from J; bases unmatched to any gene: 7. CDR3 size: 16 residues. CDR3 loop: CASSPLGGGNTGELFF. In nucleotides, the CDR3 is TGTGCCAGCAGTCCCTTGGGCGGGGGGAACACCGGGGAGCTGTTTTTT.

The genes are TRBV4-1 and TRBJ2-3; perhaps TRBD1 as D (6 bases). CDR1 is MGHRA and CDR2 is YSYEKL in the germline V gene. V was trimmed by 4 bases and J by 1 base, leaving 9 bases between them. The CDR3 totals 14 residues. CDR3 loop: CASSLDSRTDTQYF. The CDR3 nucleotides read TGCGCCAGCAGCCTGGACAGCCGCACAGATACGCAGTATTTT.

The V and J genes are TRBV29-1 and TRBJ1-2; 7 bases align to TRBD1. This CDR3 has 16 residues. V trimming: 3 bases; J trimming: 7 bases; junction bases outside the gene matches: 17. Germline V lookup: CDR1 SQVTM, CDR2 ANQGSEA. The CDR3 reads CSVEAPLRGGEGGYTF. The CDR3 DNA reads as TGCAGCGTTGAGGCCCCTCTTAGAGGGGGCGAGGGTGGCTACACCTTC.

The CDR3 bases are TGTGCCAGCAGTAAGGACAGGGAGAGGGCTGAAGCTTTCTTT. Translation gives CASSKDRERAEAFF. This sequence joins TRBV2 and TRBJ1-1; 8 bases agree with TRBD1. J was trimmed by 6 bases and V by 5 bases; bases with no gene match: 8. The CDR3 length is 14 residues. The germline gives CDR1 SNHLY, CDR2 FYNNEI.

In DNA, the CDR3 is TGTGCCAGCTCCCAACCACAGGGGGCCGGGGAGCTGTTTTTT. Its translation is CASSQPQGAGELFF. The chain is built from TRBV18 and TRBJ2-2; 8 nucleotides line up with TRBD1. V trimming: 6 bases; J trimming: 6 bases; junction bases outside the gene matches: 6. The CDR3 covers 14 residues. Per germline, CDR1 KGHSH and CDR2 LQKENI.

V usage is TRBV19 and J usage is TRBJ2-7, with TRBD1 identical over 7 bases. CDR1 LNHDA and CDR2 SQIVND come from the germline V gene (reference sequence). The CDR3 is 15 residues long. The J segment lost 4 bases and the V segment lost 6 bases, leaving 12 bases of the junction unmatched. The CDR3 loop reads CASSNTTGQLYEQYF. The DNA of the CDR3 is TGTGCCAGTAGCAATACAACGGGACAGCTATACGAGCAGTACTTC.

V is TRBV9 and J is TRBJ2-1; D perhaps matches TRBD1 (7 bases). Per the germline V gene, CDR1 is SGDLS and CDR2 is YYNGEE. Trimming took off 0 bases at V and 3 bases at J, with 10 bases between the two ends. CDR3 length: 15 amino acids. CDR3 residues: CASSVGQGGYNEQFF. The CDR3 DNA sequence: TGTGCCAGCAGCGTAGGCCAGGGGGGCTACAATGAGCAGTTCTTC.

DNA for the CDR3: TGTGCCACCAGCAGCGGGAGTCCGGGGAATGAGCAGTTCTTC. The encoded protein is CATSSGSPGNEQFF. This sequence joins TRBV15 and TRBJ2-1; TRBD2 is a possible D gene (6 bases). Trimming pared 3 bases from V and 7 bases from J, leaving 13 bases between. The CDR3 loop spans 14 amino acids. The germline V gene has CDR1 LNHNV and CDR2 YYDKDF (reference sequence).

The CDR3 here is CASRNNQGDEQYF. The CDR3 coding sequence is TGTGCCAGCAGGAACAATCAGGGCGACGAGCAGTACTTC. The V and J genes are TRBV28 and TRBJ2-7, with D possibly being TRBD1 (5 bases). Trimming took off 6 bases at V and 5 bases at J, with 14 bases between the two ends. Looked up from germline, CDR1 is MDHEN and CDR2 is SYDVKM. The CDR3 has 13 amino acids.

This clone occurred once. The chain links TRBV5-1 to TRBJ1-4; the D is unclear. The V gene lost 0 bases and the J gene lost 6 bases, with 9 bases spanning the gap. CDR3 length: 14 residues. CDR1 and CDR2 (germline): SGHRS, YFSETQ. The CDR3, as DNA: TGCGCCAGCAGCTTGGTAGCTAAGGATGAAAAACTGTTTTTT. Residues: CASSLVAKDEKLFF. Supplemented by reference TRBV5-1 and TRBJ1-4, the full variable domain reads KAGVTQTPRYLIKTRGQQVTLSCSPISGHRSVSWYQQTPGQGLQFLFEYFSETQRNKGNFPGRFSGRQFSNSRSEMNVSTLELGDSALYLCASSLVAKDEKLFFGSGTQLSVL.

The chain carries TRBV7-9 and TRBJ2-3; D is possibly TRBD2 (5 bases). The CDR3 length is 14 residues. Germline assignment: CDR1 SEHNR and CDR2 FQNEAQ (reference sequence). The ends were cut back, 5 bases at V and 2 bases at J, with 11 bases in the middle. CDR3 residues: CASSPADPTDTQYF. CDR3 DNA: TGTGCCAGCAGCCCAGCGGACCCCACAGATACGCAGTATTTT. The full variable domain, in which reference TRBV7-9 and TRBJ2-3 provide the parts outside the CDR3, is DTGVSQNPRHKITKRGQNVTFRCDPISEHNRLYWYRQTLGQGPEFLTYFQNEAQLEKSRLLSDRFSAERPKGSFSTLEIQRTEQGDSAMYLCASSPADPTDTQYFGPGTRLTVL.

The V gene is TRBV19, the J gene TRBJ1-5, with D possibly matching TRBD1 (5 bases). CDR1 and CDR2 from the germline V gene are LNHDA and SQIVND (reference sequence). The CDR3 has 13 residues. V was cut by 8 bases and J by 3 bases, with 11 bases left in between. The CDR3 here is CASADRFNQPQHF. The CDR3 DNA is TGTGCCAGTGCCGACAGATTCAATCAGCCCCAGCATTTT.

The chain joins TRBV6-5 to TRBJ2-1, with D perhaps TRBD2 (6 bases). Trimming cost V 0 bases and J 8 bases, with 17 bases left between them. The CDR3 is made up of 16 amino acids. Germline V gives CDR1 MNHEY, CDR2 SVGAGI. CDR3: CASSYSLAPIGDEQFF. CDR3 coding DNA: TGTGCCAGCAGTTACTCACTAGCACCCATAGGCGATGAGCAGTTCTTC.

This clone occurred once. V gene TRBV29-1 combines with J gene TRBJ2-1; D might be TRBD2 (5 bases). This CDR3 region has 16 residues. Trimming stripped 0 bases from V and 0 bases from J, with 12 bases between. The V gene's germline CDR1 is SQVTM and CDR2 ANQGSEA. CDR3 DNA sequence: TGCAGCGTTGAAGATCGGAGGAGTAGCTCCTACAATGAGCAGTTCTTC. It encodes CSVEDRRSSSYNEQFF.

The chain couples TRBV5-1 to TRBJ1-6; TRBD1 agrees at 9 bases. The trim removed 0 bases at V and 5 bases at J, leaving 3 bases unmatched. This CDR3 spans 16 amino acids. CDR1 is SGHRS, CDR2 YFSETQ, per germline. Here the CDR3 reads CASSLGGTGNNSPLHF. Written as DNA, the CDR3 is TGCGCCAGCAGCTTGGGCGGGACAGGGAATAATTCACCCCTCCACTTT.